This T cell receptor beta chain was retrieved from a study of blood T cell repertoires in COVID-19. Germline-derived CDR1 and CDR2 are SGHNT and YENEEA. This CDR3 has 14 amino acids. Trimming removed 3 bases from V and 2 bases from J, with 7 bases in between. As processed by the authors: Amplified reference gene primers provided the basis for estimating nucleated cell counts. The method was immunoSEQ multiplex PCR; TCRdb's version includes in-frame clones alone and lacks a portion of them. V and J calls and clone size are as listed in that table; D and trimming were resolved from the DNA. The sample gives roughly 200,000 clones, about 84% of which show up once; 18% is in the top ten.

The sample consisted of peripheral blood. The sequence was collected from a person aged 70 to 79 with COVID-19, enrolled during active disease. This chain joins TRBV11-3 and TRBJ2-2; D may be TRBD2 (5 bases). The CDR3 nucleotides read TGTGCCAGCAGCTTGGGAGAAAACACCGGGGAGCTGTTTTTT. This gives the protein CASSLGENTGELFF.